A single sample gave rise to the 8 T cell receptor beta chains below, sequenced in a study of shared clonotypes between healthy human individuals. TCRdb's copy holds only in-frame clones and misses some; the assay was immunoSEQ multiplex PCR. The sample has over 2 million clones; 80% to 95% are singletons. Sequenced sample: naive CD4+ T cells from PBMCs. Documented subset: CD45RA+ positively selected. These receptors were obtained from a man between 18 and 35 years old in good health. Some clones in this sample may be carry-over from other donors' samples.

This chain uses TRBV18 with TRBJ2-2, with no clear D. The CDR3 has 14 residues. Trimming cost V 3 bases and J 5 bases, with 10 bases left between them. CDR1 is KGHSH and CDR2 is LQKENI in the germline V gene. In nucleotides, the CDR3 is TGTGCCAGCTCACCTCTTGCTAAGACCGGGGAGCTGTTTTTT. This translates into CASSPLAKTGELFF.

Regarding this clone: Other DNA sequences in the same sample also yield this CDR3. The J gene is TRBJ1-1, the V gene TRBV20-1; the D gene is possibly TRBD1 (6 bases). The CDR3 is 11 amino acids. V lost 5 bases, J lost 5 bases, and 9 bases lay in between. Germline V lookup: CDR1 DFQATT, CDR2 SNEGSKA (reference sequence). As DNA, the CDR3 is TGCAGTGCTTCGACAGGAACTGAAGCTTTCTTT. The encoded protein is CSASTGTEAFF.

J is TRBJ2-5 and V is TRBV28, with 7 bases aligning to TRBD1. This CDR3 is 13 amino acids long. J lost 4 bases, V lost 8 bases, and 7 bases had no gene match. The V gene's germline CDR1 is MDHEN and CDR2 SYDVKM. CDR3: CASAGTAIETQYF. In DNA, the CDR3 is TGTGCCAGCGCAGGGACAGCCATAGAGACCCAGTACTTC.

The chain uses TRBV6-5 and TRBJ2-1; D remains ambiguous. The CDR3 totals 14 residues. Germline V CDR1 and CDR2: MNHEY, SVGAGI. V was pared by 2 bases and J by 1 base, with 6 bases between. The CDR3 nucleotides read TGTGCCAGCAGTTACGGGAAGTCCTACAATGAGCAGTTCTTC. Its protein is CASSYGKSYNEQFF.

On this clone itself: Other DNA sequences of this sample code for an identical CDR3. This chain links TRBV7-9 with TRBJ2-1, with D possibly matching TRBD1 (5 bases). The germline V and J ends were trimmed by 9 bases and 3 bases, with 6 bases remaining between them. The CDR3 length is 11 residues. CDR1 SEHNR and CDR2 FQNEAQ come from the germline V gene (reference sequence). CDR3 region: CASTGYNEQFF. Here the CDR3 DNA reads TGTGCCAGTACAGGCTACAATGAGCAGTTCTTC.

The CDR3 DNA reads TGCAGCGCCTGGGACCCCAACACCTACGAGCAGTACTTC. Protein product: CSAWDPNTYEQYF. The chain employs TRBV29-1 and TRBJ2-5, with D perhaps given as TRBD1 or TRBD2 (5 bases each). Near its end, the DNA agrees better with TRBJ2-7, so the J call may be wrong. There are 13 residues in the CDR3. Germline V lookup: CDR1 SQVTM, CDR2 ANQGSEA.

The V and J genes are TRBV4-3 and TRBJ2-3; no reliable D call. The CDR3 is 15 residues long. Looked up from germline, CDR1 is LGHNA and CDR2 is YSLEER. Trimming cost V 0 bases and J 6 bases, with 13 bases left between them. As DNA, the CDR3 is TGCGCCAGCAGCCAAGAGGCTTTGTGGCGGGATACGCAGTATTTT. It yields the protein CASSQEALWRDTQYF.

The genes are TRBV28 and TRBJ2-2; D is unclear. This CDR3 is 12 amino acids long. Trimming took off 3 bases at V and 9 bases at J, with 8 bases between the two ends. Per the germline V gene, CDR1 is MDHEN and CDR2 is SYDVKM. The CDR3 is CASSFSPRELFF. The CDR3 DNA reads TGTGCCAGCAGTTTCAGTCCCAGGGAGCTGTTTTTT.